The next 11 T cell receptor beta chains were all read from a single sample in a study of T cell responses to AZD1222 COVID-19 vaccine. Profiled with immunoSEQ multiplex PCR; TCRdb holds only in-frame clones, not every one. The sample contains under 200,000 clones, roughly 92% of which appear only once. The source material was peripheral blood, sampled on day 0 of AZD1222 vaccination. The receptors shown here come from an adult in good health.

In this sample, this clone turned up once. The chain has TRBV6-2 or TRBV6-3 and TRBJ1-6; D gene ambiguous. Germline CDR1 MNHEY, CDR2 SVGEGT. Trimming left V 0 bases short and J 7 bases short, with 10 bases between. The CDR3 extends over 15 amino acids. The CDR3 DNA reads TGTGCCAGCAGTTACTCGAGAGTGGGGAATTCACCCCTCCACTTT. It translates to CASSYSRVGNSPLHF.

The chain has TRBV7-2 and TRBJ2-1, with D possibly TRBD1 on 6 matching bases. The germline V and J ends were trimmed by 6 bases and 9 bases, with 12 bases remaining between them. Germline lookup yields CDR1 SGHTA and CDR2 FQGNSA. The CDR3 totals 12 residues. This chain's CDR3 is CASSTTGPEQFF. The CDR3, as DNA: TGTGCCAGCAGTACGACAGGTCCTGAGCAGTTCTTC.

This chain's CDR3 is CASSPPILQHSGNTIYF. The DNA of the CDR3 is TGTGCCAGCTCACCACCGATCCTGCAGCACTCTGGAAACACCATATATTTT. J is TRBJ1-3 and V is TRBV18; D is ambiguous. The length of the CDR3 is 17 residues. CDR1 is KGHSH, CDR2 LQKENI, per germline. The V and J ends lost 0 bases and 0 bases respectively, with 12 bases between them.

This chain joins TRBV15 and TRBJ1-5, with a tentative D call TRBD1 (5 bases). This CDR3 spans 15 amino acids. Between the trimmed V and J ends, which lost 0 bases and 7 bases, there was a span of 13 bases. Germline V CDR1 and CDR2: LNHNV, YYDKDF (reference sequence). This chain's CDR3 is CATSRDRGYNQPQHF. The CDR3 DNA is TGTGCCACCAGCAGAGATCGGGGGTACAACCAGCCCCAGCATTTT.

The chain employs TRBV6-5 and TRBJ2-5; TRBD1 matches at 7 bases. Germline assignment: CDR1 MNHEY and CDR2 SVGAGI. The length of the CDR3 is 13 residues. The ends lost 7 bases at V and 10 bases at J; junction bases unmatched: 12. The DNA for the CDR3 is TGTGCCAGCACCTCGGGACAGACCAACGACCAGTACTTC. Translated, it gives CASTSGQTNDQYF.

The chain uses TRBV5-5 and TRBJ1-3, with a weak D call TRBD1 (5 bases). Trimming stripped 0 bases from V and 4 bases from J, with 11 bases between. The CDR3 has 15 residues. Germline V gives CDR1 SGHKS, CDR2 YYEKEE (reference sequence). This CDR3 reads CASSLVGGSGNTIYF. CDR3 DNA sequence: TGTGCCAGCAGCTTGGTTGGGGGTTCCGGAAACACCATATATTTT.

The rearrangement links TRBV30 to TRBJ2-2; TRBD2 matches at 7 bases. Trimming at V came to 3 bases and at J to 2 bases, leaving 6 bases not matched to a gene. There are 15 residues in the CDR3. Germline V CDR1 and CDR2: GTSNPN, SVGIG (reference sequence). The DNA for the CDR3 is TGTGCCTGGAGACCGTGGGGGGGTAACACCGGGGAGCTGTTTTTT. Protein sequence: CAWRPWGGNTGELFF.

The chain employs TRBV6-5 and TRBJ1-6, with 9 bases matching TRBD1. CDR1 and CDR2 from the germline V gene are MNHEY and SVGAGI. Trimming removed 6 bases from V and 10 bases from J; junction bases left unmatched: 4. The CDR3 covers 13 residues. CDR3 DNA sequence: TGTGCCAGCAGACGGACAGGGGCCTCACCCCTCCACTTT. This encodes CASRRTGASPLHF.

This chain connects TRBV10-3 to TRBJ1-2; TRBD1 agrees at 12 bases. The CDR3 covers 14 residues. V shed 6 bases, J shed 4 bases, and the junction held 3 bases outside the gene matches. Per the germline V gene, CDR1 is ENHRY and CDR2 is SYGVKD. The CDR3, as DNA: TGTGCCATCAGGGGACAGGGGGCCGGCTATGGCTACACCTTC. It translates to CAIRGQGAGYGYTF.

The rearrangement joins TRBV16 to TRBJ2-3, with 8 positions matching TRBD1. The J segment lost 4 bases and the V segment lost 7 bases, leaving 7 bases of the junction unmatched. Per germline, CDR1 KGHSY and CDR2 FQNENV. The CDR3 has 14 amino acids. CDR3 in amino acids: CASTTGGMADTQYF. The CDR3 DNA reads TGTGCCAGCACTACAGGGGGAATGGCAGATACGCAGTATTTT.

This rearrangement joins TRBV18 to TRBJ2-5, with TRBD1 identical over 8 bases. In germline, CDR1 is KGHSH, CDR2 LQKENI. This CDR3 has 15 residues. V gave up 5 bases and J gave up 0 bases; unmatched junction bases: 5. The DNA for the CDR3 is TGTGCCAGCTCAGTCAGACAGGGGAACCAAGAGACCCAGTACTTC. It encodes CASSVRQGNQETQYF.